This T cell receptor beta chain was recovered during a study of OX40 agonist ivuxolimab in advanced cancers. Study at large: Partial responses, seen in three patients, involved one hepatocellular carcinoma and two cutaneous melanomas.

Only one count was recorded for this clone. Exclusion of a patient followed from autoimmune disease history or systemic immunosuppression. TCRdb keeps only in-frame clones here, not all; method: immunoSEQ multiplex PCR. The table has over 65,000 clones, approximately 91% seen once; the top ten hold 0.25% to 0.3%. The CDR3 is 16 residues long. Germline CDR1 and CDR2: PRHDT and FYEKMQ (reference sequence). V was shortened by 1 base and J by 7 bases, with 17 bases between the two germline ends. The specimen was CD4+ or CD8+ T cells sorted from blood, collected in a trial of the OX40 agonist ivuxolimab. J is TRBJ2-1 and V is TRBV13; D is perhaps TRBD2 (5 bases). This TCR was recovered from an adult with an advanced solid tumor such as melanoma, head and neck, liver or kidney cancer. For the CDR3, the DNA is TGTGCCAGCAGCTTAGAGACCCCAGGTTGGAGGAATGAGCAGTTCTTC. Encoded protein: CASSLETPGWRNEQFF. The variable domain in full, with the rest retrieved from reference TRBV13 and TRBJ2-1, is AAGVIQSPRHLIKEKRETATLKCYPIPRHDTVYWYQQGPGQDPQFLISFYEKMQSDKGSIPDRFSAQQFSDYHSELNMSSLELGDSALYFCASSLETPGWRNEQFFGPGTRLTVL.